These 24 T cell receptor beta chains originate from one sample sequenced in a study of OX40 agonist ivuxolimab in advanced cancers. Produced via immunoSEQ multiplex PCR; TCRdb's table is partial and in-frame only. The sample has roughly 83,000 clones; under 95% are singletons. Here the sequenced sample was CD4+ or CD8+ T cells sorted from blood, taken in a trial of the OX40 agonist ivuxolimab. The receptors stem from an adult with an advanced solid tumor such as melanoma, head and neck, liver or kidney cancer.

The chain employs TRBV19 and TRBJ2-1, with 8 bases fitting TRBD2. The CDR3 runs to 13 residues. Looked up from germline, CDR1 is LNHDA and CDR2 is SQIVND (reference sequence). The V and J ends lost 7 bases and 7 bases, in that order; junction bases with no gene match: 6. The CDR3 sequence is CASTQAGVNEQFF. CDR3 nucleotides: TGTGCCAGTACCCAAGCGGGAGTGAATGAGCAGTTCTTC.

This chain uses TRBV27 with TRBJ1-5; 7 bases fit TRBD1. The CDR3 covers 16 residues. V dropped 2 bases and J dropped 3; count of bases not matched to a gene: 7. CDR1 MNHEY and CDR2 SMNVEV come from the germline V gene (reference sequence). The DNA of the CDR3 is TGTGCCAGCAGTTTAGGCCAGGGGGAACTCAATCAGCCCCAGCATTTT. It yields the protein CASSLGQGELNQPQHF.

J is TRBJ2-1 and V is TRBV6-1, with 9 bases lining up with TRBD2. The CDR3 is 15 residues long. Germline CDR1 reads MNHNS; CDR2 reads SASEGT. V was pared by 6 bases and J by 3 bases, with 6 bases of the junction left unmatched. The CDR3 region has the DNA TGTGCCAGCAGAGCCTTAGCGGGGGACTACAATGAGCAGTTCTTC. Translated, it gives CASRALAGDYNEQFF.

This clone is a singleton in its sample. The chain recombines TRBV6-6 with TRBJ2-5; 9 bases line up with TRBD2. Germline CDR1 reads MNHNY; CDR2 reads SVGAGI (reference sequence). Trimming cost V 2 bases and J 1 base; bases outside gene matches: 5. The CDR3 has 16 amino acids. In DNA, the CDR3 is TGTGCCAGCAGTTACATAGCGGGGGAAGGCCAAGAGACCCAGTACTTC. It translates to CASSYIAGEGQETQYF.

This chain joins TRBV28 and TRBJ1-2; TRBD1 matches at 7 bases. This CDR3 is built from 18 residues. Trimming took 5 bases from V and 0 from J; bases not matched to a gene: 15. Germline loops: CDR1 MDHEN, CDR2 SYDVKM. The CDR3 DNA follows: TGTGCCAGCAGTCTTCGACAGGGTCTCGCTACAGCTAACTATGGCTACACCTTC. Protein sequence: CASSLRQGLATANYGYTF.

The gene calls are TRBV4-2 and TRBJ1-1, with D possibly TRBD1 on 5 matching bases. CDR1 LGHNA and CDR2 YNFKEQ come from the germline V gene. The CDR3 loop spans 12 amino acids. V was clipped by 8 bases and J by 4 bases, with 11 bases between them. CDR3 bases: TGTGCCAGCGCCTGGGGGGGCACTGAAGCTTTCTTT. Translation gives CASAWGGTEAFF.

J is TRBJ2-1 and V is TRBV4-3; TRBD2 matches 10 bases. CDR3 length: 15 residues. Germline V gene sequence: CDR1 LGHNA, CDR2 YSLEER. The junction had 5 bases not matched to a gene; V was cut back by 1 base and J by 8 bases. CDR3 sequence: CASSQGGTSVDEQFF. The DNA for the CDR3 is TGCGCCAGCAGCCAAGGAGGGACTAGCGTCGATGAGCAGTTCTTC.

The genes are TRBV7-3 and TRBJ2-2; 9 positions match TRBD2. The junction had 20 bases not matched to a gene; V was cut back by 4 bases and J by 5 bases. This CDR3 is 20 amino acids long. Per germline, CDR1 SGHTA and CDR2 FQGTGA. The DNA for the CDR3 is TGTGCCAGCAGCTCACCTAGACTAGCGGAGATCGTTAGGGAGACCGGGGAGCTGTTTTTT. Amino acids: CASSSPRLAEIVRETGELFF.

V and J are TRBV15 and TRBJ1-6, with D unresolved. This CDR3 contains 13 residues. Looked up from germline, CDR1 is LNHNV and CDR2 is YYDKDF (reference sequence). With 1 base removed from V and 2 bases from J, the gap between germline ends came to 0 bases. CDR3 in amino acids: CATSRAYNSPLHF. For the CDR3, the DNA is TGTGCCACCAGCAGAGCCTATAATTCACCCCTCCACTTT. Full variable domain (rest looked up from reference TRBV15 and TRBJ1-6): DAMVIQNPRYQVTQFGKPVTLSCSQTLNHNVMYWYQQKSSQAPKLLFHYYDKDFNNEADTPDNFQSRRPNTSFCFLDIRSPGLGDTAMYLCATSRAYNSPLHFGNGTRLTVT.

The chain recombines TRBV28 with TRBJ2-2; D gene uncertain. Germline V lookup: CDR1 MDHEN, CDR2 SYDVKM. V lost 3 bases and J lost 6, with 2 bases in between. The CDR3 has 11 residues. The CDR3 is CASSFSGELFF. The CDR3 nucleotides are TGTGCCAGCAGTTTTTCCGGGGAGCTGTTTTTT.

V and J are TRBV4-2 and TRBJ1-4, with D hard to call. This CDR3 has 14 amino acids. Germline-derived CDR1 and CDR2 are LGHNA and YNFKEQ. With 1 base removed from V and 8 bases from J, the gap between germline ends came to 11 bases. The DNA for the CDR3 is TGTGCCAGCAGCCAAGGCGTAGGGTGGGAAAAACTGTTTTTT. It encodes CASSQGVGWEKLFF.

This clone appeared once. Written as DNA, the CDR3 is TGCGCCAGCAGCCAAGAAATCTCGCGCTCTGGGGCCAACGTCCTGACTTTC. Amino acids: CASSQEISRSGANVLTF. V usage is TRBV4-1 and J usage is TRBJ2-6; no definite D call. CDR1 is MGHRA, CDR2 YSYEKL, per germline. V dropped 0 bases and J dropped 0 bases, with 9 bases sitting between them. CDR3 length equals 17 residues.

The chain joins TRBV6-5 to TRBJ2-1; TRBD2 agrees at 10 bases. Germline CDR1 and CDR2: MNHEY and SVGAGI. The CDR3 runs to 14 residues. V shed 8 bases, J shed 6 bases, and the junction held 7 bases outside the gene matches. The CDR3 reads CASSSGRLGNEQFF. The CDR3 DNA follows: TGTGCCAGCTCTAGCGGGAGACTGGGCAATGAGCAGTTCTTC.

This clone was recorded only once. The chain is built from TRBV28 and TRBJ2-3; possible D gene TRBD1, 5 bases. The germline V gene has CDR1 MDHEN and CDR2 SYDVKM. With 1 base removed from V and 0 bases from J, the gap between germline ends came to 11 bases. This CDR3 has 16 amino acids. The chain's CDR3 is CASSLFETDSTDTQYF. DNA of the CDR3: TGTGCCAGCAGTTTATTCGAGACAGATAGCACAGATACGCAGTATTTT.

The chain couples TRBV4-1 to TRBJ2-7; D is uncertain. The CDR3 has 13 residues. V shed 3 bases and J shed 2 bases, with 8 bases lying between them. CDR1 is MGHRA, CDR2 YSYEKL, per germline. The CDR3 loop is CASSHPGPYEQYF. The CDR3 coding sequence is TGCGCCAGCAGCCACCCCGGACCCTACGAGCAGTACTTC.

This clone was detected only a few times. The gene calls are TRBV20-1 and TRBJ1-1, with a tentative D call TRBD1 (6 bases). This CDR3 is 10 amino acids long. CDR1 and CDR2 from the germline V gene are DFQATT and SNEGSKA (reference sequence). Trimming took off 8 bases at V and 8 bases at J, with 12 bases between the two ends. In nucleotides, the CDR3 is TGCAGTCTACCGGGACAAGAAGCTTTCTTT. The encoded protein is CSLPGQEAFF.

The genes are TRBV4-1 and TRBJ1-2, with D unclear. Germline-derived CDR1 and CDR2 are MGHRA and YSYEKL. Trimming left V 3 bases short and J 1 base short, with 6 bases between. CDR3 length equals 13 residues. The CDR3 spells CASSQTSNYGYTF. The CDR3 nucleotides are TGCGCCAGCAGCCAGACAAGTAACTATGGCTACACCTTC.

The chain has TRBV11-3 and TRBJ2-5; 11 positions match TRBD1. V dropped 5 bases and J dropped 5; count of bases not matched to a gene: 7. The CDR3 covers 15 residues. The germline V gene encodes CDR1 SGHNT and CDR2 YENEEA. The CDR3 loop reads CASSLGQGVRETQYF. In nucleotides, the CDR3 is TGTGCCAGCAGCCTGGGACAGGGGGTAAGGGAGACCCAGTACTTC.

This sequence joins TRBV4-3 and TRBJ1-4; 7 nucleotides align to TRBD1. Germline V gives CDR1 LGHNA, CDR2 YSLEER. The CDR3 is 12 residues long. Trimming at V came to 4 bases and at J to 12 bases, leaving 5 bases not matched to a gene. CDR3 sequence: CASSPTGLELFF. CDR3 nucleotides: TGCGCCAGCAGCCCGACAGGGCTAGAACTGTTTTTT.

The rearrangement links TRBV14 to TRBJ1-2, with TRBD1 matching over 10 bases. Germline-derived CDR1 and CDR2 are SGHDN and FVKESK. The V gene end was trimmed by 4 bases and the J gene end by 8 bases; junction bases not matched to a gene: 4. The CDR3 sequence is 13 residues long. CDR3 DNA sequence: TGTGCCAGCAGCCTGACAGGGGGCGGGGGCTACACCTTC. Its translation: CASSLTGGGGYTF.

This clone has a handful of counts. V is TRBV9 and J is TRBJ2-5; D is undetermined. Trimming took off 4 bases at V and 0 bases at J, with 7 bases between the two ends. CDR1 is SGDLS, CDR2 YYNGEE, per germline. The CDR3 extends over 13 amino acids. Here the CDR3 reads CASSPPYQETQYF. CDR3 in DNA: TGTGCCAGCAGCCCCCCGTACCAAGAGACCCAGTACTTC.

The chain recombines TRBV6-5 with TRBJ2-7; possible D gene TRBD1, 5 bases. Germline V CDR1 and CDR2: MNHEY, SVGAGI. This CDR3 region has 13 residues. V lost 2 bases to trimming and J lost 6 bases, with 11 bases between them. The CDR3 here is CASSYQQGGEQYF. In DNA, the CDR3 is TGTGCCAGCAGTTACCAGCAGGGCGGCGAGCAGTACTTC.

The J gene is TRBJ1-2, the V gene TRBV7-9, with 8 bases fitting TRBD1. Germline V gene data show CDR1 as SEHNR and CDR2 as FQNEAQ (reference sequence). V trimming: 5 bases; J trimming: 8 bases; junction bases outside the gene matches: 10. The CDR3 extends over 14 amino acids. The CDR3 sequence is CASSPEDRALGYTF. The CDR3 nucleotides read TGTGCCAGCAGCCCGGAGGACAGGGCCTTGGGCTACACCTTC.

This chain links TRBV9 with TRBJ2-3; no clear D gene. Germline V gene sequence: CDR1 SGDLS, CDR2 YYNGEE. The CDR3 runs to 14 residues. The germline V and J ends were trimmed by 0 bases and 4 bases, with 9 bases remaining between them. CDR3 amino acids: CASSVAHSSDTQYF. For the CDR3, the DNA is TGTGCCAGCAGCGTAGCACACAGTTCAGATACGCAGTATTTT.